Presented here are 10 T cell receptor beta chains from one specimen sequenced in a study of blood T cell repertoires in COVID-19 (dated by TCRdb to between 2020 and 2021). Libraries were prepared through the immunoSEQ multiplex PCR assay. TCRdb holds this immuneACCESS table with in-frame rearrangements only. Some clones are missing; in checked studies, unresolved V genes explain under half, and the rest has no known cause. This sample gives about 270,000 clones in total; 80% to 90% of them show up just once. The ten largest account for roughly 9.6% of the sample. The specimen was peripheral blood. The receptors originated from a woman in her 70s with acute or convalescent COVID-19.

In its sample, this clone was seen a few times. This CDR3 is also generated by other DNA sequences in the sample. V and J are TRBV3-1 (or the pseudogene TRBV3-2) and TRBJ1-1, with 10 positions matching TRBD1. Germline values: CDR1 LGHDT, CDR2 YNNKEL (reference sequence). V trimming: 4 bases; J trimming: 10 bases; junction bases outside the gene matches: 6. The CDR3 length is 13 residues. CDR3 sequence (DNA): TGTGCCAGCAGCCTTGGACAGGGGGAGGTAGCTTTCTTT. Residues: CASSLGQGEVAFF.

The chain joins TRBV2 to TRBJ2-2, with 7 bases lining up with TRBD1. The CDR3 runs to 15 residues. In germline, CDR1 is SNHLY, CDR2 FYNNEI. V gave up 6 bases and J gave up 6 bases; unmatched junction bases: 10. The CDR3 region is CASRELTGDAGELFF. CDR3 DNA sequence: TGTGCCAGCAGGGAGCTCACAGGGGATGCCGGGGAGCTGTTTTTT. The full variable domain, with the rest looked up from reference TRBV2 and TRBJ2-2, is EPEVTQTPSHQVTQMGQEVILRCVPISNHLYFYWYRQILGQKVEFLVSFYNNEISEKSEIFDDQFSVERPDGSNFTLKIRSTKLEDSAMYFCASRELTGDAGELFFGEGSRLTVL.

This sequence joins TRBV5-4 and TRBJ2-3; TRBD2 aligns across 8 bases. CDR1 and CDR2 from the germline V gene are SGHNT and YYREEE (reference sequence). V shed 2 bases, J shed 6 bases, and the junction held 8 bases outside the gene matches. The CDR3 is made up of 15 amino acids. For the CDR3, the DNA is TGTGCCAGCAGCTTCGGATGGGCTAGCGGGGATACGCAGTATTTT. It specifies CASSFGWASGDTQYF.

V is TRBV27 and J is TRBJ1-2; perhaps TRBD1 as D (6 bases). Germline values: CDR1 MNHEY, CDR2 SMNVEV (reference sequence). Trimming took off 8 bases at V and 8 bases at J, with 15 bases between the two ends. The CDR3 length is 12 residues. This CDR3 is CASGKQGFGYTF. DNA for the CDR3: TGTGCCAGCGGGAAACAGGGATTCGGCTACACCTTC.

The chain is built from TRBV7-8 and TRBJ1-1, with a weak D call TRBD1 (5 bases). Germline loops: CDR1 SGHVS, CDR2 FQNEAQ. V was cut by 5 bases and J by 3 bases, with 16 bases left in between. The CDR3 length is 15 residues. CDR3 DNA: TGTGCCAGCAGCCATCGGTCACCCAGGGACACTGAAGCTTTCTTT. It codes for CASSHRSPRDTEAFF.

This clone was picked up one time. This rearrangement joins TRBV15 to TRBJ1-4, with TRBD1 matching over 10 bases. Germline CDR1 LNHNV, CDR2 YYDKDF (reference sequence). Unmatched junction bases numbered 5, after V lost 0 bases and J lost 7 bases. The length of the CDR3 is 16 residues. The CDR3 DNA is TGTGCCACCAGCAGAGAGAGGGACAGGGGTGGTGAAAAACTGTTTTTT. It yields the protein CATSRERDRGGEKLFF.

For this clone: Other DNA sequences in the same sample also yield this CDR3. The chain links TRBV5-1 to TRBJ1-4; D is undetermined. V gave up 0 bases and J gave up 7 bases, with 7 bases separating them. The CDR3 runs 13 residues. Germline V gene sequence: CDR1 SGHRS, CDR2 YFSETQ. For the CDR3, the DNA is TGCGCCAGCAGCTTGGTACCGGGTGAAAAACTGTTTTTT. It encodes CASSLVPGEKLFF.

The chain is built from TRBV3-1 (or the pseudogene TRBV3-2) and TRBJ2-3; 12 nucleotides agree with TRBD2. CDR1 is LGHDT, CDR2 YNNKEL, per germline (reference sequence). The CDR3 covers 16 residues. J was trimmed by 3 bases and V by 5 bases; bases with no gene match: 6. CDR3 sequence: CASSVTSGGRTDTQYF. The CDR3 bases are TGTGCCAGCAGCGTAACTAGCGGGGGGAGGACAGATACGCAGTATTTT.

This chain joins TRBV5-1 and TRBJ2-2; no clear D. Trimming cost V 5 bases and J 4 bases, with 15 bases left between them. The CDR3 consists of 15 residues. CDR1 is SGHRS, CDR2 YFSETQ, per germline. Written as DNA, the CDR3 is TGCGCCAGCAGGGGTGGAGAGGTGGTCACCGGGGAGCTGTTTTTT. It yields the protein CASRGGEVVTGELFF.

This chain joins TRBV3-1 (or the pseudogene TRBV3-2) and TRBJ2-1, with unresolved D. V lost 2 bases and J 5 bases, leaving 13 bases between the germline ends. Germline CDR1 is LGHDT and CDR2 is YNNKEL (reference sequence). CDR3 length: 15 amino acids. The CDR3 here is CASSQKTSRNNEQFF. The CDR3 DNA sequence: TGTGCCAGCAGCCAAAAGACCTCTAGAAACAATGAGCAGTTCTTC.